Presented here are 8 T cell receptor beta chains from one specimen sequenced in a study of response to subunit inactivated influenza vaccine. TCRdb analysed the RT-PCR reads with MiXCR anew, one entry per CDR3 protein. The sample contains roughly 760,000 distinct CDR3 sequences, less than 25% of which appear only once. Here the sequenced sample was PBMCs from blood, taken roughly 5 days after vaccination. The receptors stem from a man in his fifties who received an inactivated influenza vaccine.

The chain is built from TRBV6-1 and TRBJ1-5, with 7 bases that match TRBD1. This CDR3 is 15 amino acids long. The germline V gene encodes CDR1 MNHNS and CDR2 SASEGT. The junction had 3 bases not matched to a gene; V was cut back by 4 bases and J by 0 bases. In DNA form, the CDR3 reads TGTGCCAGCAGTGGCGACAGGGTTAGCAATCAGCCCCAGCATTTT. Its translation is CASSGDRVSNQPQHF.

J is TRBJ2-1 and V is TRBV27, with D possibly called TRBD1 or TRBD2 (5 bases each). Germline-derived CDR1 and CDR2 are MNHEY and SMNVEV (reference sequence). The CDR3 is made up of 15 amino acids. V was cut by 4 bases and J by 1 base, with 11 bases left in between. The CDR3 loop reads CASSWGKGSYNEQFF. CDR3 nucleotides: TGTGCCAGCAGTTGGGGGAAAGGGTCCTACAATGAGCAGTTCTTC.

This clonotype was seen more than once but under ten times. V is TRBV28 and J is TRBJ2-1, with a weak D call TRBD1 (5 bases). The CDR3 sequence is 14 residues long. Germline CDR1 and CDR2: MDHEN and SYDVKM. V lost 3 bases and J lost 9, with 15 bases in between. The CDR3, as DNA: TGTGCCAGCAGTTTCGGAAGGGGATTGTCTGAGCAGTTCTTC. Encoded protein: CASSFGRGLSEQFF.

This chain joins TRBV5-1 and TRBJ2-5; the match to TRBD2 covers 12 bases. Germline-derived CDR1 and CDR2 are SGHRS and YFSETQ. V trimming: 0 bases; J trimming: 0 bases; junction bases outside the gene matches: 3. The CDR3 is 17 residues long. CDR3 nucleotides: TGCGCCAGCAGCTTGGACCTAGCGGGGGGGAACCAAGAGACCCAGTACTTC. Protein: CASSLDLAGGNQETQYF.

The J gene is TRBJ2-3, the V gene TRBV24-1, with 14 bases matching TRBD2. V shed 5 bases and J 3 bases; nucleotides not matched to a gene: 3. The CDR3 contains 16 residues. Germline values: CDR1 KGHDR, CDR2 SFDVKD. The CDR3 bases are TGTGCCACCAGTGTCGGGACTAGCGGGGGAACAGATACGCAGTATTTT. Translating it yields CATSVGTSGGTDTQYF.

This clonotype was counted a few times. The genes are TRBV18 and TRBJ2-7, with a tentative D call TRBD1 (5 bases). CDR1 and CDR2 (germline): KGHSH, LQKENI. Trimming took off 4 bases at V and 2 bases at J, with 15 bases between the two ends. The CDR3 has 15 residues. The CDR3 coding sequence is TGTGCCAGCTCACGCGGACATGACAGTCCCTACGAGCAGTACTTC. Amino acid sequence: CASSRGHDSPYEQYF.

The chain has TRBV5-1 and TRBJ2-5; 9 positions agree with TRBD1. The CDR3 contains 16 residues. Germline V gene lookup returns CDR1 SGHRS and CDR2 YFSETQ. The V segment lost 2 bases and the J segment 5 bases; nucleotides outside the gene matches: 10. Here the CDR3 DNA reads TGCGCCAGCAGCTTAACAGGGGGCTCGGGTTCCGAGACCCAGTACTTC. This codes for CASSLTGGSGSETQYF.

The chain joins TRBV4-1 to TRBJ1-3; no definite D call. V lost 1 base and J lost 5, with 12 bases in between. This CDR3 spans 15 amino acids. CDR1 MGHRA and CDR2 YSYEKL come from the germline V gene. For the CDR3, the DNA is TGCGCCAGCAGCCAAGTTGGAGGAGTGAGAAACACCATATATTTT. Translating it yields CASSQVGGVRNTIYF.